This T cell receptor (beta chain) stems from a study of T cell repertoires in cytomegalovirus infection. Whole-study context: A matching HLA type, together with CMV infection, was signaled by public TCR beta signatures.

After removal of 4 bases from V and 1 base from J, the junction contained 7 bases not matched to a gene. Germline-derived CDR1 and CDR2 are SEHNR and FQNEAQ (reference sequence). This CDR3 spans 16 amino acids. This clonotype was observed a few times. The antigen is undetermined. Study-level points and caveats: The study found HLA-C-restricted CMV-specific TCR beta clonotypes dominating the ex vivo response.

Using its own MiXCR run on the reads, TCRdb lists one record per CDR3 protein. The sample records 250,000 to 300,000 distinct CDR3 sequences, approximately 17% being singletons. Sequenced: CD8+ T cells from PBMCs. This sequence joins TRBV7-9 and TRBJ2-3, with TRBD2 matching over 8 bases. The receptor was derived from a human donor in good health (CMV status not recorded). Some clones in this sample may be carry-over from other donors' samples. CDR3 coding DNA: TGTGCCAGCAGCTCCTCGGCGGGGGGCCGCACAGATACGCAGTATTTT. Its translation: CASSSSAGGRTDTQYF.